This T cell receptor beta chain comes out of a study of blood T cell repertoires in COVID-19. The table came from immunoSEQ multiplex PCR; TCRdb's copy has only in-frame clones and leaves some out. The sample lists some 200,000 clones; more than 70% were seen once. The length of the CDR3 is 14 residues. With 7 bases clipped from V and 1 base from J, the junction kept 4 bases outside the gene matches. Germline CDR1 is LNHDA and CDR2 is SQIVND (reference sequence). The sequenced sample consisted of PBMCs or T cells enriched from blood (not recorded which). The TCR sequence derives from a middle-aged woman with acute COVID-19. The chain employs TRBV19 and TRBJ2-5; TRBD1 matches 9 bases. This chain's CDR3 is CASNMDRGQETQYF. CDR3 coding DNA: TGTGCCAGTAATATGGACAGGGGCCAAGAGACCCAGTACTTC.